The clone carrying this TCR beta chain was observed once. Repertoires were generated with immunoSEQ multiplex PCR, while TCRdb's copy carries only in-frame clones and drops some. The table records 150,000 to 200,000 clones, approximately 89% of them present only once. These data are taken from a study of cytomegalovirus exposure and HLA in healthy donors. This CDR3 spans 16 amino acids. This sequence originates from a man aged 25 to 40 in good health and CMV-seropositive. Sequencing was carried out using PBMCs. J is TRBJ2-1 and V is TRBV21-1; TRBD1 is the table's D call, not checked against the DNA. TRBV21-1 represents a pseudogene. CDR3 protein: CASSRRQGCTRNEQFF. The CDR3 region has the DNA TGTGCCAGCAGCCGCCGACAGGGGTGTACACGGAATGAGCAGTTCTTC.